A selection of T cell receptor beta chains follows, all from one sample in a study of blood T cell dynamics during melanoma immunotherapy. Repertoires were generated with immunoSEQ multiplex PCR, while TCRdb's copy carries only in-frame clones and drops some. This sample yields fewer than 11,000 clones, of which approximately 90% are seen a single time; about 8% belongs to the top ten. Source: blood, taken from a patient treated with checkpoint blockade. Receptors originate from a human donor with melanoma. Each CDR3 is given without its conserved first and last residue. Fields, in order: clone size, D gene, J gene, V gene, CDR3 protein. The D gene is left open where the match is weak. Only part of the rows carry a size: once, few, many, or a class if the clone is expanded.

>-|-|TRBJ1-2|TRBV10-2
ASSETGRPGYT
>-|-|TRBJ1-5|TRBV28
ASMSNNQPQH
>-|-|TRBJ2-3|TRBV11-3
ASSRGRIDTDTQY
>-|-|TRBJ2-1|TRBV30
AWRKVVYNEQF
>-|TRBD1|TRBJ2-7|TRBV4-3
ASSQETGTGSSYEQY
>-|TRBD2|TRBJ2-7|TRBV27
ASREWSGSYEQY
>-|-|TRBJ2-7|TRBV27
ASSVGIGGEQY
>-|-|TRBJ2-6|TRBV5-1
ASSLNWMGAAGANVLT
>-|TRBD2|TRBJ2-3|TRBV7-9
ASSLVGTSVFSTDTQY
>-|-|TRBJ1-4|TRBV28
ASRRGSEKLF
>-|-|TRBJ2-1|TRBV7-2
ASSLAATSEQF
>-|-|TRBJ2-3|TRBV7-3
ASSLQGPVGADTQY
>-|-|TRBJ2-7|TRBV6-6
ASSYSGVTPREQY
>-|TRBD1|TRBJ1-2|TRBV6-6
ASSSDRGLQGYT
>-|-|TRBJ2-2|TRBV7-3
ASSLNGDTGELF
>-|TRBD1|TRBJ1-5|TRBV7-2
ASSSGGGGDPNQPQH
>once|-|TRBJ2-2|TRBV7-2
ASSPRQSGTGELF
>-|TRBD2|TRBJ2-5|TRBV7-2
ASSPGLAGGGETQY
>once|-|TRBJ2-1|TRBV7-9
ASSLEGLANVGQF
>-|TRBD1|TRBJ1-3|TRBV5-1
ASSQIPGQGIGNTIY
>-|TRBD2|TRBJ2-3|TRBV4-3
ASSQEPLAGGADTQY
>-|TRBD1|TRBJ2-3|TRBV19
ATSGQGATDTQY
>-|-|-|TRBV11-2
ASSLRPHEQY
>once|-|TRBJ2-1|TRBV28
ASIPTGSYNEQF
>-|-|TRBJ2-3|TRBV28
ASPPMTVGHSTDTQY
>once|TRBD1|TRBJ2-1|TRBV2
ASSRQGSYNEQF
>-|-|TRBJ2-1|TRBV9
ASSVAGTYNEQF
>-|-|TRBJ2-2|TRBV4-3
ASARSFVEIGTGELF
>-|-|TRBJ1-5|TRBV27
ASSYQGLVNQPQH
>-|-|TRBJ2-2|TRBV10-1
ASSPGIPNTGELF
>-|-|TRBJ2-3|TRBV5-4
ASSLPTDTQY
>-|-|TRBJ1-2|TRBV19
ASSRADYGYT
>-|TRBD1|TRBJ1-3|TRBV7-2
ASSPRTGSRSGNTIY
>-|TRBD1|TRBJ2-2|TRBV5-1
ASSRGQPNTGELF
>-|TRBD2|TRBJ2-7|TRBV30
AWSVRGDEQY
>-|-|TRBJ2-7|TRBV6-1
ASRGDLPYEQY
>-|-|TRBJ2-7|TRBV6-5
ASSYSMAYEQY
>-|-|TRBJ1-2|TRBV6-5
ASSYSYRANYGYT
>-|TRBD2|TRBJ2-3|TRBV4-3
ASSQASSGRARTQY
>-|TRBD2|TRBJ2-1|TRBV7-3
ASSPTSGRARYNEQF
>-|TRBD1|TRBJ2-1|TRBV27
ASSPLTGGSYNEQF
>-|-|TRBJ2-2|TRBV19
ASSEGLNTGELF
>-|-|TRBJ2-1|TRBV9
ASSPTDGNNEQF
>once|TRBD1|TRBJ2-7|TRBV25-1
ASRGTGGKQY
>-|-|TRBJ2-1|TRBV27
ASGVPLV
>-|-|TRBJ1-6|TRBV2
ASKYDESSYNSPLH
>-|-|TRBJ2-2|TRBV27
ASSPQNTGELF